This TCR beta chain was sequenced for a study of T cell responses to AZD1222 COVID-19 vaccine. A word on this clone: Its antigen is not identified.

General study findings and limits: Recipients of AZD1222 seropositive at baseline numbered only 5 to 7. A mostly white British donor set with more females was recruited, and clonal diversity was possibly underestimated. Distributed over spike, vaccine-associated CD4 TCRs predominated at 160-218 and 743-854. No day 14 peak samples; only post-peak repertoires were characterized.

Assay: immunoSEQ multiplex PCR; the TCRdb copy retains only in-frame clones and omits some. The sample includes more than 35,000 clones, just under 80% of them seen just once. This clonotype was obtained from an adult who received the MenACWY meningococcal vaccine as a control. This specimen consisted of peripheral blood, obtained 28 days after the second dose of the MenACWY control vaccine.

The CDR3, as DNA: TGTGCCTGGAGTGTGACTTACGGCGATACGCAGTATTTT. It yields the protein CAWSVTYGDTQYF. The chain joins TRBV30 to TRBJ2-3; no firm D call. The V end was cut by 0 bases, the J end by 6 bases, with 10 bases between. Germline CDR1 reads GTSNPN; CDR2 reads SVGIG (reference sequence). The CDR3 contains 13 residues.